This is a list of T cell receptor beta chains from one sample in a study of beta chain features in type 1 diabetes. Produced via immunoSEQ multiplex PCR; TCRdb's table is partial and in-frame only. The data contain 330,000 or so clones, around 15% of them singletons. The sequenced sample consisted of central memory CD4+ T cells from blood. The receptors come from a man aged 30-40 years in good health. Both conserved end residues are part of each CDR3. D genes are given only for firm matches. Size is stated for part of the rows, as once, few or many counts, or as a class when the clone is expanded.

size	V	J	D	CDR3	DNA
many	TRBV19	TRBJ1-1	TRBD1	CASSLMGQGGTEAFF	TGTGCCAGTAGCTTGATGGGTCAGGGGGGCACTGAAGCTTTCTTT
.	TRBV4-3	TRBJ2-1	TRBD2	CASSQDRPNSGSVNEQFF	TGCGCCAGCAGCCAAGACCGTCCCAATAGCGGGAGTGTGAATGAGCAGTTCTTC
.	TRBV4-2	TRBJ2-5	TRBD2	CASSQGLAGGKETQYF	TGTGCCAGCAGCCAAGGACTAGCGGGAGGGAAAGAGACCCAGTACTTC
.	TRBV4-3	TRBJ2-7	.	CASSQEQGNEQYF	TGCGCCAGCAGCCAAGAACAGGGTAACGAGCAGTACTTC
.	TRBV10-3	TRBJ2-3	.	CAISQGPDTQYF	TGTGCCATCAGTCAGGGCCCAGATACGCAGTATTTT
.	TRBV29-1	TRBJ1-1	.	CSVVRTGGAFF	TGCAGCGTTGTAAGGACCGGGGGAGCTTTCTTT
few	TRBV5-1	TRBJ2-1	.	CASSLPGGREQFF	TGCGCCAGCAGCTTGCCGGGGGGCCGTGAGCAGTTCTTC
.	TRBV7-2	TRBJ1-2	.	CASSFTQGFGYTF	TGTGCCAGCAGCTTCACACAGGGATTCGGCTACACCTTC
many	TRBV6-6	TRBJ2-4	TRBD1	CASSSQGDGAKNIQYF	TGTGCCAGCAGTTCACAGGGGGATGGAGCCAAAAACATTCAGTACTTC
few	TRBV5-1	TRBJ2-5	.	CASRAEETQYF	TGCGCCAGCAGGGCGGAAGAGACCCAGTACTTC
few	TRBV5-6	TRBJ1-3	TRBD1	CASSFTYPGGLTGNTIYF	TGTGCCAGCAGCTTTACCTACCCAGGGGGCCTCACTGGAAACACCATATATTTT
few	TRBV5-4	TRBJ2-5	.	CASSQDPSGGQGETQYF	TGCGCCAGCAGCCAAGATCCTAGCGGGGGACAGGGGGAGACCCAGTACTTC
few	TRBV7-2	TRBJ2-6	.	CASSAPGANVLTF	TGTGCCAGCAGCGCCCCCGGGGCCAACGTCCTGACTTTC
.	TRBV18	TRBJ1-5	.	CASSPKGFGNQPQHF	TGTGCCAGCTCACCAAAAGGGTTTGGCAATCAGCCCCAGCATTTT
.	TRBV5-1	TRBJ1-2	.	CASSLGKANYGYTF	TGCGCCAGCAGCTTGGGCAAAGCTAACTATGGCTACACCTTC
.	TRBV4-3	TRBJ1-2	.	CASSPTNNYGYTF	TGCGCCAGCAGCCCGACCAATAACTATGGCTACACCTTC
.	TRBV25-1	TRBJ2-2	TRBD1	CASSEQGATGELFF	TGTGCCAGCAGTGAACAGGGGGCCACCGGGGAGCTGTTTTTT
few	TRBV11-2	TRBJ2-6	.	CASSLLASGANVLTF	TGTGCCAGCAGCTTACTGGCCTCTGGGGCCAACGTCCTGACTTTC
few	TRBV5-1	TRBJ2-1	.	CASSLEGGKGYSYNEQFF	TGCGCCAGCAGCTTGGAAGGGGGTAAGGGATACTCCTACAATGAGCAGTTCTTC
.	TRBV5-1	TRBJ2-3	.	CASSPGELDTQYF	TGCGCCAGCAGCCCCGGGGAGTTAGATACGCAGTATTTT
few	TRBV18	TRBJ1-2	.	CASSQDSNYGYTF	TGTGCCAGCTCACAGGACAGTAACTATGGCTACACCTTC
.	TRBV5-1	TRBJ1-1	TRBD1	CASSLRGQGSEAFF	TGCGCCAGCAGCTTGAGGGGACAGGGGTCTGAAGCTTTCTTT
.	TRBV4-1	TRBJ2-5	.	CASSQVGGNGLAQYF	TGCGCCAGCAGCCAAGTGGGCGGGAACGGCCTGGCCCAGTACTTC
few	TRBV11-2	TRBJ2-1	.	CASSLAGVRNEQFF	TGTGCCAGCAGCTTAGCGGGAGTCCGGAATGAGCAGTTCTTC
.	TRBV18	TRBJ2-2	TRBD1	CASSPRQGTGELFF	TGTGCCAGCTCCCCCAGACAGGGCACCGGGGAGCTGTTTTTT
.	TRBV28	TRBJ1-2	.	CASSSRPGSHGYTF	TGTGCCAGCAGTTCAAGGCCAGGGTCCCATGGCTACACCTTC
.	TRBV6-5	TRBJ1-4	.	CASSYSPSGGEKLFF	TGTGCCAGCAGTTATAGCCCCTCTGGCGGTGAAAAACTGTTTTTT
few	TRBV5-1	TRBJ2-5	.	CASSSGTGAETQYF	TGCGCCAGCAGCTCGGGTACGGGAGCAGAGACCCAGTACTTC
.	TRBV18	TRBJ1-5	.	CASSPIGGSNQPQHF	TGTGCCAGCTCACCAATAGGGGGTAGCAATCAGCCCCAGCATTTT
.	TRBV7-2	TRBJ2-3	TRBD2	CASSLGSGGSTDTQYF	TGTGCCAGCAGCTTAGGTTCGGGGGGGAGCACAGATACGCAGTATTTT
.	TRBV2	TRBJ2-3	.	CASKLAQGTDTQYF	TGTGCCAGCAAGCTAGCCCAAGGCACAGATACGCAGTATTTT
.	TRBV5-5	TRBJ1-2	.	CASRHWRNLGNYGYTF	TGTGCCAGCAGACATTGGAGAAATTTAGGAAACTATGGCTACACCTTC
few	TRBV11-3	TRBJ2-2	.	CASSLGADTGELFF	TGTGCCAGCAGCTTAGGGGCAGACACCGGGGAGCTGTTTTTT
.	TRBV2	TRBJ2-1	.	CASSEAGVSYNEQFF	TGTGCCAGCAGTGAAGCAGGGGTGTCCTACAATGAGCAGTTCTTC
few	TRBV29-1	TRBJ1-4	TRBD1	CSVGPGTGGEKLFF	TGCAGCGTTGGGCCCGGGACAGGGGGTGAAAAACTGTTTTTT
.	TRBV9	TRBJ2-4	.	CASSVQGKKNIQYF	TGTGCCAGCAGCGTACAGGGGAAAAAAAACATTCAGTACTTC
.	TRBV29-1	TRBJ2-2	.	CSVESRGLNTGELFF	TGCAGCGTTGAGTCCCGGGGGCTAAACACCGGGGAGCTGTTTTTT
few	TRBV18	TRBJ2-7	TRBD1	CASSSRTGSNEQYF	TGTGCCAGCTCGTCCCGGACAGGGTCGAACGAGCAGTACTTC
.	TRBV5-1	TRBJ2-5	TRBD1	CASSSTGGSEETQYF	TGCGCCAGCAGCTCCACAGGGGGGTCAGAAGAGACCCAGTACTTC
once	TRBV6-5	TRBJ2-1	TRBD2	CASSQGLAGANEQFF	TGTGCCAGCAGCCAGGGACTAGCGGGAGCAAATGAGCAGTTCTTC
.	TRBV5-6	TRBJ2-3	.	CASSPATGTDTQYF	TGTGCCAGCAGCCCCGCTACAGGGACAGATACGCAGTATTTT
.	TRBV7-2	TRBJ2-3	.	CASSSGTADTQYF	TGTGCCAGCAGCTCTGGGACTGCGGATACGCAGTATTTT
.	TRBV18	TRBJ1-2	TRBD1	CASSPETGATSGYTF	TGTGCCAGCTCACCAGAGACAGGGGCAACGAGCGGCTACACCTTC
many	TRBV2	TRBJ2-1	.	CASSEGAGGQFF	TGTGCCAGCAGTGAAGGAGCCGGCGGGCAGTTCTTC
few	TRBV5-1	TRBJ2-3	.	CASGSGSTDTQYF	TGCGCCAGCGGGAGCGGGAGCACAGATACGCAGTATTTT
few	TRBV7-9	TRBJ2-3	.	CASSLGRGGDTQYF	TGTGCCAGCAGCTTGGGTAGGGGTGGAGATACGCAGTATTTT
.	TRBV18	TRBJ2-7	TRBD1	CASSGQGNYEQYF	TGTGCCAGCTCAGGACAGGGGAACTACGAGCAGTACTTC
few	TRBV18	TRBJ2-3	.	CASSPVPGPSTDTQYF	TGTGCCAGCTCACCCGTTCCAGGGCCTAGCACAGATACGCAGTATTTT
few	TRBV27	TRBJ1-1	.	CASSEQDGNTEAFF	TGTGCCAGCAGTGAACAGGACGGGAACACTGAAGCTTTCTTT
few	TRBV7-2	TRBJ1-1	.	CASSPGGWGTEAFF	TGTGCCAGCAGCCCAGGAGGGTGGGGCACTGAAGCTTTCTTT
.	TRBV5-1	TRBJ2-3	TRBD1	CASSYGQDTDTQYF	TGCGCCAGCAGCTATGGACAGGATACAGATACGCAGTATTTT